This T cell receptor beta chain originates from a study of PD-1 blockade in classical Hodgkin lymphoma. Libraries were prepared by immunoSEQ multiplex PCR; TCRdb keeps only in-frame clonotypes and omits some of them. The profile shows about 28,000 clones, roughly 77% of them singletons. The sample's time point: cycle 4 day 1 (C4D1), after 5 to 7 weeks of nivolumab. Every patient relapsed after autologous stem cell transplantation, and brentuximab vedotin exposure varied. The sequence derives from a human donor with classical Hodgkin lymphoma. The sequenced sample was peripheral blood mononuclear cells (PBMCs), obtained before the fourth cycle of nivolumab.

CDR3 amino acids: CASSRLGQEVYEQYF. The CDR3 DNA reads as TGCGCCAGCAGCCGCCTAGGACAGGAGGTTTACGAGCAGTACTTC. The chain has TRBV4-1 and TRBJ2-7; TRBD1 matches at 7 bases. Germline CDR1 MGHRA, CDR2 YSYEKL. V lost 4 bases to trimming and J lost 4 bases; unmatched junction nucleotides: 10. This CDR3 is 15 amino acids long.